This T cell receptor beta chain was documented in a study of cytomegalovirus exposure and HLA in healthy donors (dated by TCRdb to 2017 to 2019). About the study as a whole: In an earlier analysis of about 560 of the donors, approximately 300 Gb of sequence data and approximately 120 million unique TCR beta sequences from 180 million or so T cells were reported. Around 300 gigabases of sequencing data and approximately 80 million unique TCR sequences were included in an early release covering over 600 HLA-typed donors. The study aimed to test whether cataloging public T cell receptors could reveal signatures of past pathogen exposure. Typing coverage differed by locus: A, B, C, DRB1 and DQB1 were typed in roughly 620-630 donors, DQA1 in 522, DPA1 in around 580, and DPB1 in just under 490. On average, 235,054 unique TCR beta nucleotide sequences were sequenced per donor among some 430 genotyped donors of the cohort, with roughly 19% of those sequences being non-productive. Rather than drawing on any new phenotypic data, the later analysis identified candidate immune exposures from TCR beta sequences and the way those sequences occurred across donors. Because of strong linkage in the cohort, five DR-DQ haplotypes were treated as single units for association and clustering. Of the 350 to 450 genotyped donors, roughly 80% fell in the genetic ancestry cluster associated with self-reported Caucasian donors. To predict cytomegalovirus infection status, the study combined high-throughput TCR immunosequencing, statistical association of individual TCRs with disease status, and machine learning. To study patterns of TCR occurrence, a later analysis re-analyzed previously published TCR beta repertoires from hundreds of donors and added high-resolution HLA genotyping. All discovery cohort repertoires had been generated on a single sequencing platform. A separate validation cohort of roughly 110 different subjects was used in addition to the roughly 670-subject first cohort. HLA typing covered class I and class II loci at four-digit resolution. Alongside the repertoire data, information on donor age, sex, ethnicity and CMV serostatus was compiled. An earlier analysis of approximately 640 of the donors applied high-throughput TCR beta sequencing to assess whether each TCR beta V gene segment acted as functional or pseudogenic. The study used immunosequencing to profile the T cell repertoires of approximately 630 subjects and linked those repertoires to cytomegalovirus serostatus. Genome-wide SNP genotypes for about 60% of the roughly 700 donors were used in a later genetic analysis, which treated that subset as a discovery cohort.

What the authors observed across the whole study: Several of the top co-occurrence clusters appeared to be linked to parvovirus B19, influenza, CMV and Epstein-Barr virus, according to a later analysis. Specific HLA alleles were associated with 18,000 or so TCR beta sequences at a false discovery rate of 0.05 in a later analysis. In an earlier analysis of about 600 of the donors, most TCR beta V segments appeared in productive rearrangements about 90% or about 30% of the time, broadly matching IMGT annotations. Because HLA typing was unavailable for some donors at each locus, only the typed subset was used in association tests. A later analysis found that HLA-associated TCR beta chains were more clonally expanded and had lower generation probabilities than equally common non-associated chains. A cluster of highly shared sequence variants was judged likely to represent a technical artifact of the sequencing pipeline. According to the authors, the approach could potentially be generalized to other disease states and immunological phenotypes. Sequencing depth was assumed to be roughly uniform across donors in the presence/absence analyses, though that assumption may not hold. When HLA alleles, especially DR and DQ, strongly co-occurred, TCR associations were difficult to assign to individual alleles. A further reported finding was that TCR beta sequences accurately predicted the HLA-A and HLA-B alleles for most subjects in the first cohort. Correlated functional status among segregating V segments might be attributable to linkage disequilibrium, but an unknown experimental factor could not be ruled out. According to a later analysis, TCR association rates differed among HLA loci, with DRB1 alleles showing the most associated TCRs and HLA-C alleles showing the fewest. In a later genetic analysis, a missense DCLRE1C variant was associated with V-gene and J-gene trimming of TCR beta chains, and the association was replicated in an independent cohort. According to a later analysis, most CMV-associated TCR beta chains appeared to be HLA-restricted, and the HLA associations seemed to be driven largely by CMV exposure. In a later genetic analysis, fewer N-insertions in productive TCRs were reported among donors in an Asian-associated ancestry cluster than the 666-donor mean. The cohort was sequenced for TCR beta chains only, and without alpha or paired-chain data the features that could be detected were limited. The only immune exposure information available for the cohort was CMV serostatus. Most TCR sequences were observed very rarely across donors, whereas some public TCRs were present in many individuals. In vitro tests confirmed that a few of the cytomegalovirus-associated TCR beta chains recognize cytomegalovirus antigens. In both the original and validation cohorts, the classifier was reported to diagnose cytomegalovirus status with high specificity and sensitivity. A total of roughly 160 TCR beta chains were listed by the study as associated with cytomegalovirus. Because counts were too low, some 17 rarely observed V segments, including chromosome 9 orphons, were left out of the earlier analysis of approximately 580 of the donors.

As regards this clone: It lacks a known antigen. Base qualities were left out, and no much larger clone turns up one base away.

The library was produced with the immunoSEQ multiplex PCR assay. For the multiplex PCR, a mixture combining 60 forward primers for TCR Vbeta segments and 13 reverse primers for TCR Jbeta segments was used. A multiplex PCR assay on genomic DNA amplified the CDR3 region of rearranged TCR beta genes. On the Illumina HiSeq System, the amplified TCR beta libraries were sequenced as 87-base-pair reads. Under the source paper's analysis protocol: Across the 670 or so repertoires, a later analysis counted 75 million to 90 million unique TCR beta chains, 9.5 million to 12 million of which were shared by at least two donors. To remove PCR and sequencing errors, raw reads were error-corrected and collapsed into unique sequences using a nearest-neighbor algorithm that merged closely related sequences. CDR3 sequences were aligned to IMGT reference sequences to assign V, D and J gene segments. For a sequence to be retained, a match of at least six nucleotides to both a V gene segment and a J gene segment was required. Rearrangements were classified as productive when the CDR3 lacked stop codons and remained in frame with V and J, and all other rearrangements were classified as non-productive. Following IMGT convention, CDR3 was defined as the stretch from the second conserved V-encoded cysteine up to the conserved J-encoded phenylalanine. The earlier analysis of about 560 of the donors excluded any sequence lacking an unambiguous match to a single V gene segment. In an earlier analysis of roughly 500 of the donors, V segments were called functional above 56.7% productive rearrangements and were called segregating when the between-donor standard deviation exceeded 5%. A statistical classification framework was built to diagnose cytomegalovirus status from the catalog of TCR beta chain sequences. V and J gene assignment, in a later analysis, came from comparing TCR nucleotide sequences with IMGT/GENE-DB human TR gene sequences. Using the TCRdist pipeline, a later analysis assigned CDR3 sequences along with most-parsimonious VDJ recombination scenarios. In a later analysis, each TCR beta chain was defined by its CDR3 amino acid sequence together with its V-gene family, and reads lacking a unique V-gene family were excluded. In a later analysis, 450 to 600 highly shared, low-generation-probability nucleotide sequences were removed to address suspected cross-contamination and a sequencing artifact. In a later analysis, a clonal expansion index was calculated for each public chain from normalized within-repertoire ranks of inferred template counts. A later analysis computed generation probabilities with a VDJ recombination model fitted to out-of-frame rearrangements, and checked the results against IGoR. Hypergeometric tests were used in a later analysis to score TCR-TCR, TCR-HLA and TCR-CMV co-occurrence, with a repertoire-size bias correction applied to the TCR pairs. To estimate false discovery rates, a later analysis permuted the HLA or CMV assignments 20 times. A later analysis grouped co-occurring TCRs with DBSCAN, adding TCRdist sequence similarity when clustering within HLA-allele-positive subsets. Repertoires with fewer than 30,000 or more than 120,000 public chains were left out of co-occurrence clustering, as were a handful of repertoires with anomalous nucleotide sharing. Sourced from immuneACCESS, this table was stored by TCRdb with only in-frame sequences that have V and J called. A share of the clones is absent; for the studies checked, an unresolved V gene accounts for under half, and the remainder has no known explanation. From that table come the V and J calls and clone size; the DNA was used to work out D and trimming. This sample gives 95,000 to 150,000 clones in total; about 83% of them show up just once. The ten largest clones take up roughly 3.5% of the sample.

The cohort was made up of under 800 healthy bone marrow donors. All cohort members were sampled while nominally healthy, although unrecorded immune exposures were likely present. The donor tested CMV seropositive and was one of the 289 seropositive cohort members. Every donor gave a peripheral blood sample, and the peripheral blood mononuclear cells from that sample were used for TCR beta sequencing. The Qiagen DNeasy Blood Extraction Kit was used to extract genomic DNA from the blood cell samples. This TCR derives from a woman aged 40 to 50 in good health and CMV-seropositive. The sequenced material came from PBMCs.

For the CDR3, the sequence is CASSRRTSGSYSYEQYF. In nucleotide form, the sequence is TGTGCCAGCAGCCGGCGGACTAGCGGGAGTTATTCCTACGAGCAGTACTTC. The rearrangement combines TRBV13 with TRBJ2-7, with TRBD2 identical over 13 junction bases. As encoded in the germline V gene (reference sequence), CDR1 is PRHDT while CDR2 is FYEKMQ. The junction shows trimming of 5 bases on V and 1 base on J, and the gene matches do not reach 8 bases of it. The CDR3 has 17 amino acids, counting the end cysteine and phenylalanine. CDR3 DNA is the only sequence kept; it has 51 bases, read in frame from the first base.